This T cell receptor (beta chain) was sequenced in a study of T cell responses to AZD1222 COVID-19 vaccine. Overall study: Investigators merged groups given second doses at roughly 4 or roughly 12 weeks.

Study-wide findings and caveats: Unmutated variant regions are reportedly the target of nearly half of TCRs that are spike-specific. After the peak T cell response, and only then, were repertoires sampled. Distributed over spike, vaccine-associated CD4 TCRs predominated at 160-218 and 743-854.

Method: immunoSEQ multiplex PCR; TCRdb's copy keeps in-frame clones and lacks some. The data show roughly 110,000 clones, with approximately 90% seen just once and about 20% held by the top ten. With respect to this clone: Its antigen is undetermined.

V was cut by 0 bases and J by 6 bases, with 12 bases left in between. Germline CDR1 and CDR2: LGHDT and YNNKEL (reference sequence). The CDR3 extends over 16 amino acids. The rearrangement uses TRBV3-1 (or the pseudogene TRBV3-2) and TRBJ1-6; tentatively, D is TRBD1 (6 bases). The receptor was derived from an adult in good health. This specimen was peripheral blood, taken on day 0 of AZD1222 vaccination. The CDR3 here is CASSQDGGAGNSPLHF. The CDR3, as DNA: TGTGCCAGCAGCCAAGATGGGGGGGCAGGTAATTCACCCCTCCACTTT.